Below are 18 T cell receptor beta chains sequenced from a single sample in a study of T cell repertoires in aging, cancer and after chemotherapy. The template was genomic DNA from peripheral blood, not RNA. A mixed TRB-A/B primer pool amplified rearranged TRB by multiplex touch-down PCR. TCRdb used MiXCR to reprocess the multiplex PCR reads, holding one entry per CDR3 protein. The sample shows fewer than 1,500 distinct CDR3 sequences, 28% of them seen only once. Sequencing was performed on blood. The source is a human donor with a solid tumor.

This rearrangement joins TRBV20-1 to TRBJ2-1; no firm D call. Germline values: CDR1 DFQATT, CDR2 SNEGSKA (reference sequence). The ends were cut back, 5 bases at V and 4 bases at J, with 18 bases in the middle. CDR3 length: 15 residues. CDR3 sequence reads: CSAWVGVQTYNEQFF. The DNA of the CDR3 is TGCAGTGCTTGGGTTGGCGTTCAGACTTACAATGAGCAGTTCTTC.

This chain uses TRBV29-1 with TRBJ2-3; tentatively, D is TRBD2 (5 bases). The germline V gene encodes CDR1 SQVTM and CDR2 ANQGSEA. V shed 6 bases and J shed 1 base, with 11 bases lying between them. There are 13 residues in the CDR3. CDR3 in amino acids: CSVDTRGTDTQYF. DNA for the CDR3: TGCAGCGTGGATACTAGGGGCACAGATACGCAGTATTTT.

The chain couples TRBV4-3 to TRBJ1-4; perhaps TRBD1 as D (6 bases). V gave up 0 bases and J gave up 7 bases, with 15 bases separating them. The germline gives CDR1 LGHNA, CDR2 YSLEER. The CDR3 is 16 amino acids. The CDR3 nucleotides read TGCGCCAGCAGCCAAGATCTCGGGGGGCTGGGTGAAAAACTGTTTTTT. It encodes CASSQDLGGLGEKLFF.

A word on this clonotype: A much larger clone is a single base away; this may be a read error. The chain is built from TRBV6-6 and TRBJ2-1; D might be TRBD2 (5 bases). Germline lookup yields CDR1 MNHNY and CDR2 SVGAGI (reference sequence). The CDR3 is 14 amino acids. The CDR3 region is CASSYAEASNEKFF. The CDR3 coding sequence is TGTGCCAGCAGTTACGCGGAGGCCAGCAATGAGAAGTTCTTC.

Relative to its sample, this clonotype is medium-sized (0.01 to 0.1%). The chain employs TRBV6-5 and TRBJ1-3, with a tentative D call TRBD1 (6 bases). The CDR3 consists of 16 residues. The germline V gene encodes CDR1 MNHEY and CDR2 SVGAGI. Between the trimmed V and J ends, which lost 5 bases and 0 bases, there was a span of 14 bases. The CDR3 here is CASSRGQPLSGNTIYF. Here the CDR3 DNA reads TGTGCCAGCAGTCGCGGACAGCCCCTCTCTGGAAACACCATATATTTT.

This clonotype has only a few counts. The rearrangement uses TRBV4-1 and TRBJ2-7; D not resolved. The V gene's germline CDR1 is MGHRA and CDR2 YSYEKL. This CDR3 has 14 amino acids. V lost 0 bases and J lost 0, with 6 bases in between. The CDR3 here is CASSQDSVSYEQYF. The CDR3 DNA follows: TGCGCCAGCAGCCAAGATAGTGTCTCCTACGAGCAGTACTTC.

This clonotype rates as medium-sized (0.01 to 0.1%). The rearrangement links TRBV6-1 to TRBJ2-3; TRBD2 agrees at 11 bases. Trimming took 5 bases from V and 6 from J; bases not matched to a gene: 16. CDR3 length: 18 amino acids. Germline loops: CDR1 MNHNS, CDR2 SASEGT. Written as DNA, the CDR3 is TGTGCCAGCAGTCAATTCGCCGGGACTAGCGGATTCTCGGATACGCAGTATTTT. Protein sequence: CASSQFAGTSGFSDTQYF.

Remarks on this clonotype: A clone one base away is much larger, so this may be a read error. This chain uses TRBV6-6 with TRBJ1-5, with no clear D. This CDR3 is 12 amino acids long. In germline, CDR1 is MNHNY, CDR2 SVGAGI (reference sequence). V lost 8 bases, J lost 5 bases, and 10 bases lay in between. The CDR3 here is CASGDEYQPQHF. The CDR3, as DNA: TGTGCCAGCGGAGACGAATATCAGCCCCAGCATTTT.

The table lists this clonotype with a few counts. The rearrangement uses TRBV14 and TRBJ2-1; D remains unclear. The CDR3 is made up of 15 amino acids. V lost 0 bases to trimming and J lost 12 bases, with 18 bases between them. In germline, CDR1 is SGHDN, CDR2 FVKESK. The CDR3 DNA follows: TGTGCCAGCAGCCAAGAAGACACCCCGGCGGTTGGGCAGTTCTTC. Translating gives CASSQEDTPAVGQFF.

The chain combines TRBV20-1 with TRBJ2-5; TRBD2 matches at 14 bases. Trimming cost V 0 bases and J 2 bases; bases outside gene matches: 2. The CDR3 has 16 residues. Germline V gives CDR1 DFQATT, CDR2 SNEGSKA (reference sequence). The CDR3 loop is CSARDRLAGGQETQYF. The CDR3 DNA is TGCAGTGCTAGAGATCGACTAGCGGGGGGGCAAGAGACCCAGTACTTC.

This clonotype is deemed medium-sized. The rearrangement links TRBV12-3 or TRBV12-4 to TRBJ2-3; either TRBD1 or TRBD2 may fit D (5 bases each). The CDR3 has 11 residues. Trimming stripped 6 bases from V and 12 bases from J, with 13 bases between. The CDR3 is CASRNYRDQYF. CDR3 DNA: TGTGCCAGCAGAAATTACCGGGACCAGTATTTT.

The V gene is TRBV5-1, the J gene TRBJ1-2, with unresolved D. CDR3 length: 14 amino acids. Per the germline V gene, CDR1 is SGHRS and CDR2 is YFSETQ. Trimming left V 0 bases short and J 7 bases short, with 13 bases between. CDR3 in DNA: TGCGCCAGCAGCTTGGATGCGGGGTTGGGTGGCTACACCTTC. Protein product: CASSLDAGLGGYTF.

In its sample, this clonotype is large. Germline and junction disagree at one end, which may indicate a read error. V and J are TRBV29-1 and TRBJ1-2; a possible D gene is TRBD1 (5 bases). Germline V CDR1 and CDR2: SQVTM, ANQGSEA. The CDR3 loop spans 14 amino acids. CDR3 residues: CSIDQGRGDYGYTF. The CDR3 DNA sequence: TGCAGCATTGATCAGGGAAGAGGGGACTATGGCTACACCTTC. The full variable domain, completed using reference TRBV29-1 and TRBJ1-2, is SAVISQKPSRDICQRGTSLTIQCQVDSQVTMMFWYRQQPGQSLTLIATANQGSEATYESGFVIDKFPISRPNLTFSTLTVSNMSPEDSSIYLCSIDQGRGDYGYTFGSGTRLTVV.

By frequency in the sample, this clonotype is medium-sized. The chain couples TRBV6-1 to TRBJ2-7, with D perhaps assigned TRBD1 or TRBD2 (5 bases each). The CDR3 length is 15 residues. V lost 3 bases to trimming and J lost 7 bases, with 19 bases between them. Germline V gene sequence: CDR1 MNHNS, CDR2 SASEGT. This chain's CDR3 is CASSDYSGTSREQYF. The CDR3 DNA follows: TGTGCCAGCAGTGATTACTCCGGGACGTCGAGAGAGCAGTACTTC.

By sample share, this clonotype is medium-sized. The rearrangement uses TRBV12-3 or TRBV12-4 and TRBJ1-2; 7 positions agree with TRBD1. The CDR3 sequence is 15 residues long. V gave up 6 bases and J gave up 0 bases; unmatched junction bases: 7. CDR3 sequence reads: CASSSDRSTNYGYTF. The DNA for the CDR3 is TGTGCCAGCAGCTCGGACAGGTCCACTAACTATGGCTACACCTTC.

This clonotype was observed a handful of times. The chain links TRBV7-2 to TRBJ2-1; 9 bases match TRBD2. The J segment lost 6 bases and the V segment lost 4 bases, leaving 7 bases of the junction unmatched. This CDR3 is built from 15 residues. The germline gives CDR1 SGHTA, CDR2 FQGNSA. The CDR3: CASSSGTSLPNEQFF. The CDR3 bases are TGTGCCAGCAGCTCCGGGACTAGCCTCCCCAATGAGCAGTTCTTC.

The chain recombines TRBV4-1 with TRBJ2-5; D possibly matches TRBD1 or TRBD2 (5 bases each). CDR3 length equals 14 residues. CDR1 is MGHRA and CDR2 is YSYEKL in the germline V gene. Trimming shortened V by 4 bases and J by 2 bases, and 11 bases separated the two germline ends. CDR3 region: CASSPQWGQETQYF. CDR3 coding DNA: TGCGCCAGCAGCCCCCAGTGGGGGCAAGAGACCCAGTACTTC.

This clonotype is judged medium-sized. The V gene is TRBV6-2 or TRBV6-3, the J gene TRBJ1-5; a possible D gene is TRBD1 (5 bases). With 5 bases removed from V and 7 bases from J, the gap between germline ends came to 12 bases. The CDR3 is made up of 13 amino acids. The V gene's germline CDR1 is MNHEY and CDR2 SVGEGT. CDR3: CASSQGWVQPQHF. The CDR3 DNA reads as TGTGCCAGCAGTCAGGGCTGGGTACAGCCCCAGCATTTT.